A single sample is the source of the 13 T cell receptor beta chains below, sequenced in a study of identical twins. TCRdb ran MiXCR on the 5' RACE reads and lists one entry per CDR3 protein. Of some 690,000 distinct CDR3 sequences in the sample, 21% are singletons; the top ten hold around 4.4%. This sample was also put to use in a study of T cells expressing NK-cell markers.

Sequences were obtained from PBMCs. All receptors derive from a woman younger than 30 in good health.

The DNA for the CDR3 is TGTGCCAGCAGCCAAGTCCTACGGCAGGACGGGCAGTACTTC. This sequence encodes CASSQVLRQDGQYF. The V call is TRBV3-1, the J call TRBJ2-7; D remains unclear. This CDR3 is 14 amino acids long. Deletions cut 1 base from V and 9 bases from J, with 16 bases between. The germline gives CDR1 LGHDT, CDR2 YNNKEL (reference sequence).

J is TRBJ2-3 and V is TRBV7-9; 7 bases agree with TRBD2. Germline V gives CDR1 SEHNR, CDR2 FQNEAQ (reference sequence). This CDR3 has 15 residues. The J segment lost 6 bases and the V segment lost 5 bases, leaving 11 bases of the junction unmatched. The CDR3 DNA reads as TGTGCCAGCAGCCTCTCCCGCGGGAGACCCGATACGCAGTATTTT. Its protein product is CASSLSRGRPDTQYF.

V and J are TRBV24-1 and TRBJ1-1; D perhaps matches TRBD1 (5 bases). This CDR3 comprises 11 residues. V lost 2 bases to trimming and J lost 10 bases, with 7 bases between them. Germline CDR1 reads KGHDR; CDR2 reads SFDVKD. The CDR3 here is CATSDYGGAFF. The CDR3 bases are TGTGCCACCAGTGATTACGGGGGAGCTTTCTTT.

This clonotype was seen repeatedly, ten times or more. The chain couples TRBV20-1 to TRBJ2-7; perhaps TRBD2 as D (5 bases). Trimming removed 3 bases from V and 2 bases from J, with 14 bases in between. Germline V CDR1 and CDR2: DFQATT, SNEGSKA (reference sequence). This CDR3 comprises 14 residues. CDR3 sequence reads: CSARSASSPYEQYF. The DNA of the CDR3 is TGCAGTGCTAGGTCGGCTAGCAGCCCCTACGAGCAGTACTTC.

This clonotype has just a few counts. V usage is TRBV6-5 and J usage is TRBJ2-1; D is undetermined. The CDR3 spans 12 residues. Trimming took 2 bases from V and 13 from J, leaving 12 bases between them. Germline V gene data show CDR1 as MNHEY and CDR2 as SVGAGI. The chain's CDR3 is CASSYGRAQQFF. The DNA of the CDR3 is TGTGCCAGCAGTTACGGAAGGGCCCAACAGTTCTTC.

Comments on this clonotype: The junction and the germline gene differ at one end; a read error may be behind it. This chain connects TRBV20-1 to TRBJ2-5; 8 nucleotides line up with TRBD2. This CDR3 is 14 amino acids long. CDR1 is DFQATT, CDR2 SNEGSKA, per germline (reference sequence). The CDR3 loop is CSALLSGGPQAHYF. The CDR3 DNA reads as TGCAGTGCCCTGCTCAGCGGGGGCCCCCAGGCCCACTACTTC.

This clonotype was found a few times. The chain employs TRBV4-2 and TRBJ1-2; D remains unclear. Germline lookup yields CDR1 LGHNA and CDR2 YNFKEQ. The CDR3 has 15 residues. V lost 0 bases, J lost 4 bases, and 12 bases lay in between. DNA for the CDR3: TGTGCCAGCAGCCAAGAGAACAAGGCAGCCTATGGCTACACCTTC. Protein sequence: CASSQENKAAYGYTF.

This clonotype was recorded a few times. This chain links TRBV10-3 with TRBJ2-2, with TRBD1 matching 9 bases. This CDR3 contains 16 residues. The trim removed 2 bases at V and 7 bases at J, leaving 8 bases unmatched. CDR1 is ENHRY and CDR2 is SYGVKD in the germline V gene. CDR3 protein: CAISEEGQGRSGELFF. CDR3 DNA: TGTGCCATCAGTGAGGAAGGACAGGGGCGAAGCGGGGAGCTGTTTTTT.

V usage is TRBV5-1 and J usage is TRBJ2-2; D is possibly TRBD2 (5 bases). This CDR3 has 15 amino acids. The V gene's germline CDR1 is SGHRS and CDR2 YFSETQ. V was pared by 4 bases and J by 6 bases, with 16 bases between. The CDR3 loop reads CASSRQSRGAGELFF. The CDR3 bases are TGCGCCAGCAGCCGTCAGTCCCGGGGTGCCGGGGAGCTGTTTTTT. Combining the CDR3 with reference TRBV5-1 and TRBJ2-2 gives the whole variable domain KAGVTQTPRYLIKTRGQQVTLSCSPISGHRSVSWYQQTPGQGLQFLFEYFSETQRNKGNFPGRFSGRQFSNSRSEMNVSTLELGDSALYLCASSRQSRGAGELFFGEGSRLTVL.

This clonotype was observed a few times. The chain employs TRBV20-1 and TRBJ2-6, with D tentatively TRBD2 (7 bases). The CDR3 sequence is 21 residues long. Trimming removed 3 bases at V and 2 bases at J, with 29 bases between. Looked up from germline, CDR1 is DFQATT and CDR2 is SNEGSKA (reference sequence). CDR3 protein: CSASSTPGGGGHQTGANVLTF. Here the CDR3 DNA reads TGCAGTGCTAGTTCCACCCCGGGCGGGGGCGGCCATCAGACTGGGGCCAACGTCCTGACTTTC.

Here the CDR3 DNA reads TGTGCCAGCAGTCTCCTGGACGTCAATTCACCCCTCCACTTT. This sequence encodes CASSLLDVNSPLHF. This chain joins TRBV2 and TRBJ1-6; D not resolved. The germline V and J ends were trimmed by 5 bases and 7 bases, with 12 bases remaining between them. The CDR3 is 14 residues long. CDR1 SNHLY and CDR2 FYNNEI come from the germline V gene. Drawing the rest from reference TRBV2 and TRBJ1-6, the complete variable domain is EPEVTQTPSHQVTQMGQEVILRCVPISNHLYFYWYRQILGQKVEFLVSFYNNEISEKSEIFDDQFSVERPDGSNFTLKIRSTKLEDSAMYFCASSLLDVNSPLHFGNGTRLTVT.

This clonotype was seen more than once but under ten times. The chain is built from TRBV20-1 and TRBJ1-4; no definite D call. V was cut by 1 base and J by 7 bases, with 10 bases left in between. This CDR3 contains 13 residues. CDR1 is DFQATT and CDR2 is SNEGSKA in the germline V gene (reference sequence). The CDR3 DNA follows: TGCAGTGCTAGAGGGGTTGCGGGTGAAAAACTGTTTTTT. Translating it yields CSARGVAGEKLFF.

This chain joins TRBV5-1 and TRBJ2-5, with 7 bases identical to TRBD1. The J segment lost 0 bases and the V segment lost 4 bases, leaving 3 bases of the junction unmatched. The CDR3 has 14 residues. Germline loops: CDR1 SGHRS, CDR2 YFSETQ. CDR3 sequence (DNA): TGCGCCAGCAGCGTGACAGGGCACCAAGAGACCCAGTACTTC. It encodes CASSVTGHQETQYF.